The rows below give T cell receptor beta chains drawn from one sample of a study of shared clonotypes between healthy human individuals. The data were produced by immunoSEQ multiplex PCR, yet TCRdb's version contains in-frame clones alone and is incomplete. This table has around 980,000 clones, around 82% appearing once. The sequenced sample consisted of memory CD4+ T cells from PBMCs. All receptors derive from a man aged 18-30 years in good health. Some clones in this sample may be carry-over from other donors' samples. Both conserved end residues are part of each CDR3. The D gene is left open where the match is weak. Only part of the rows carry a size: once, few, many, or a class if the clone is expanded.

>-|TRBJ1-3|TRBD1|TRBV5-4
TGTGCCAGCAGCCAGGCAGGGGGACCTGGAAACACCATATATTTT
CASSQAGGPGNTIYF
>many|TRBJ1-1|TRBD1|TRBV19
TGTGCCAGTAGTAGGGGACAGGGGGCTGTTAGCACTGAAGCTTTCTTT
CASSRGQGAVSTEAFF
>-|TRBJ1-3|-|TRBV6-6
TGTGCCAGCAGGGGATCGTCTGGAAACACCATATATTTT
CASRGSSGNTIYF
>-|TRBJ1-4|-|TRBV10-1
TGCGCCAGCAGTCCATCGACAGGAGGGAGCGAAAAACTGTTTTTT
CASSPSTGGSEKLFF
>-|TRBJ2-6|-|TRBV28
TGTGCCAGCAGTTTAAGGGGCCCTGGGGCCAACGTCCTGACTTTC
CASSLRGPGANVLTF
>-|TRBJ2-1|-|TRBV2
TGTGCCAGCACTGACCAGAGGGCGACTTACACTTACAATGAGCAGTTCTTC
CASTDQRATYTYNEQFF
>-|TRBJ1-4|-|TRBV29-1
TGCAGCGTTGAAGCCCTTCGGGACCCGGAAAAACTGTTTTTT
CSVEALRDPEKLFF
>-|TRBJ2-1|TRBD2|TRBV5-1
TGCGCCAGCAGCTTGGGACTAGCGGGAGGCGATGAGCAGTTCTTC
CASSLGLAGGDEQFF
>-|TRBJ2-7|-|TRBV28
TGTGCCAGCAGTGGAGGGGCGGGAACCTCCTACGAGCAGTACTTC
CASSGGAGTSYEQYF
>-|TRBJ2-7|-|TRBV6-5
TGTGCCAGCAGTCTGACAGTGCTCTCCTACGAGCAGTACTTC
CASSLTVLSYEQYF
>-|TRBJ2-2|TRBD1|TRBV5-6
TGTGCCAGCAGCTTGGACACAGGGGCGGCCGGGGAGCTGTTTTTT
CASSLDTGAAGELFF
>-|TRBJ1-5|TRBD1|TRBV28
TGTGCCAGCAGTTTACCCCGACAGGGGGCGAGGGGAAGCAATCAGCCCCAGCATTTT
CASSLPRQGARGSNQPQHF
>few|TRBJ1-5|-|TRBV30
TGTGCCTGGCAGACAGGAAATAGGGATCAGCCCCAGCATTTT
CAWQTGNRDQPQHF
>-|TRBJ2-3|-|TRBV6-1
TGTGCCAGCAGCGGGAGCGCAGATACGCAGTATTTT
CASSGSADTQYF
>-|TRBJ1-5|-|TRBV5-1
TGCGCCAGCAGCTTGGCCGGGACCCGCAATCAGCCCCAGCATTTT
CASSLAGTRNQPQHF
>-|TRBJ2-7|TRBD2|TRBV11-3
TGTGCCAGCAGCTGGGGGTGGACTAGCGGGAGCTACGAGCAGTACTTC
CASSWGWTSGSYEQYF
>-|TRBJ1-1|-|TRBV29-1
TGCAGCGTATCTGGACAGTTAAACACTGAAGCTTTCTTT
CSVSGQLNTEAFF
>-|TRBJ2-1|TRBD2|TRBV29-1
TGCAGCGTGACTAGCGGGAGACTTCGGGAGCAGTTCTTC
CSVTSGRLREQFF
>-|TRBJ2-1|TRBD2|TRBV5-1
TGCGCCAGCAGCCCGGGACTAGCGATCAATGAGCAGTTCTTC
CASSPGLAINEQFF
>-|TRBJ2-5|-|TRBV7-2
TGTGCCAGCAGCCCGGGGACGGGGTACCAAGAGACCCAGTACTTC
CASSPGTGYQETQYF
>-|TRBJ1-1|-|TRBV11-1
TGTGCCAGCAGCTTGGCTGGGGCGACTGAAGCTTTCTTT
CASSLAGATEAFF
>-|TRBJ2-5|-|TRBV27
TGTGCCAGCAGTCCACCCGGGACCGCCGGAGAGACCCAGTACTTC
CASSPPGTAGETQYF
>-|TRBJ1-6|TRBD1|TRBV5-6
TGTGCCAGCAGAACGACCGAGACAGGGAATAATTCACCCCTCCACTTT
CASRTTETGNNSPLHF
>-|TRBJ2-7|-|TRBV12-2
TGTGCAAGTCGCTTAGCGTCGGGTAGCGGGACCCCCCCCGAGCAGTACTTC
CASRLASGSGTPPEQYF
>-|TRBJ1-2|TRBD1|TRBV19
TGTGCCTCAAGGGGGACAGCAGCTAACTATGGCTACACCTTC
CASRGTAANYGYTF
>few|TRBJ2-5|TRBD2|TRBV2
TGTGCCAGCAGTGGCCGACTAGCGAATCAAGAGACCCAGTACTTC
CASSGRLANQETQYF
>once|TRBJ2-7|TRBD2|TRBV18
TGTGCCAGCTCACCGGGACTAGTAACCTACGAGCAGTACTTC
CASSPGLVTYEQYF
>-|TRBJ2-5|-|TRBV30
TGTGCCTGGGCCTCCCCTCGGTTGGGGGGGGCGAGAGAGACCCAGTACTTC
CAWASPRLGGARETQYF
>-|TRBJ1-6|-|TRBV28
TGTGCCAGCGGCGGGGGCTCCTATAATTCACCCCTCCACTTT
CASGGGSYNSPLHF
>-|TRBJ2-2|-|TRBV11-3
TGTGCCAGCAGACGGTGGGGGGCCGACACCGGGGAGCTGTTTTTT
CASRRWGADTGELFF
>-|TRBJ2-3|TRBD2|TRBV7-2
TGTGCCAGCAGCCAAGGGACTAGCAGGACAGATACGCAGTATTTT
CASSQGTSRTDTQYF
>-|TRBJ2-1|-|TRBV5-1
TGCGCCAGCAGCTTGTGGACCTCTAGGGTTGAGCAGTTCTTC
CASSLWTSRVEQFF
>many|TRBJ2-7|-|TRBV11-2
TGTGCCAGCAGCTTTGTTCGAGGCTCGGAGCAGTACTTC
CASSFVRGSEQYF
>few|TRBJ2-1|TRBD2|TRBV18
TGTGCCAGCTCAGGAGGGGCGGGAGGTGATGAGCAGTTCTTC
CASSGGAGGDEQFF
>-|TRBJ2-1|-|TRBV10-3
TGTGCCATCAGTGTATCCGGAGACAGAGCTTCCAATGAGCAGTTCTTC
CAISVSGDRASNEQFF
>once|TRBJ2-7|-|TRBV5-3
TGTGCCAGAAGCTTGGGGTGCGAGCAGTACTTC
CARSLGCEQYF
>-|TRBJ2-3|-|TRBV7-6
TGTGCCAGCAGCTTAGGGCAGGGCACAGATACGCAGTATTTT
CASSLGQGTDTQYF
>few|TRBJ2-1|-|TRBV25-1
TGTGCCAGCACAAAAGTGGGGACAATCTTCGGCGAGCAGTTCTTC
CASTKVGTIFGEQFF
>-|TRBJ2-3|-|TRBV2
TGTGCCAGCAGGTTATGGGACGGTAGGGGAGATACGCAGTATTTT
CASRLWDGRGDTQYF
>-|TRBJ1-1|-|TRBV2
TGTGCCAGCCGAACAGCTCCGAACACTGAAGCTTTCTTT
CASRTAPNTEAFF